Below, one T cell receptor (beta chain) is given with its context. What it binds is not known. Germline trimming cut 5 bases from V and 4 bases from J; bases unmatched to any gene: 11. The length of the CDR3 is 15 residues. Germline CDR1 and CDR2: SGHRS and YFSETQ. This sample stems from a study of shared clonotypes between healthy human individuals. Study-level results: Clonotypes which were not shared had lower generation probabilities than clonotypes that all four donors shared. Shared across four donors were roughly 4.8% of the naive CD4 clonotypes. Richness estimates generally favored naive over memory subsets.

At deep level, the assay was performed. Profiling relied on immunoSEQ multiplex PCR, and the TCRdb table lists in-frame clones only, not all of them. Seen here are 2 million to 3 million clones, roughly 93% observed once, and the top ten hold 0.36%. Sequenced: naive CD4+ T cells from PBMCs. Sample subset: CD45RA+ positively selected. This receptor was taken from a man younger than 35 in good health. Some clones in this sample may be carry-over from other donors' samples. The chain carries TRBV5-1 and TRBJ1-2, with TRBD1 identical over 7 bases. In DNA form, the CDR3 reads TGCGCCAGCAGGTCATCGACAGGGAGGACCTATGGCTACACCTTC. This codes for CASRSSTGRTYGYTF.